Below are 4 T cell receptor beta chains sequenced from a single sample in a study of T-cell reconstitution after alpha-beta-depleted transplantation in children. Preparation of the TCRbeta library was carried out with unique molecular identifiers. Each CDR3 protein is one row after TCRdb ran MiXCR on the PCR reads. The data hold almost 400,000 distinct CDR3 sequences, with approximately 20% observed a single time. Sequences were derived from PBMCs from the stem cell graft donor, sampled from the stem cell graft. These receptors all come from a human donor who donated a stem cell graft to a child with acute myeloid leukemia.

This clonotype was seen more than once but under ten times. The chain joins TRBV5-1 to TRBJ2-1; 14 bases fit TRBD2. The V gene's germline CDR1 is SGHRS and CDR2 YFSETQ. Germline trimming cut 3 bases from V and 5 bases from J; bases unmatched to any gene: 1. The CDR3 runs 15 residues. The CDR3 protein is CASSWTSGRNNEQFF. The CDR3 DNA sequence: TGCGCCAGCAGCTGGACTAGCGGGAGGAACAATGAGCAGTTCTTC.

This chain links TRBV27 with TRBJ2-7, with 12 positions matching TRBD2. V shed 6 bases, J shed 4 bases, and the junction held 10 bases outside the gene matches. Germline V gene lookup returns CDR1 MNHEY and CDR2 SMNVEV (reference sequence). There are 16 residues in the CDR3. CDR3 residues: CASRWTSGKAYYEQYF. CDR3 DNA sequence: TGTGCCAGCAGGTGGACTAGCGGGAAAGCTTATTACGAGCAGTACTTC.

The V and J genes are TRBV20-1 and TRBJ1-1; D possibly corresponds to TRBD1 (5 bases). Germline loops: CDR1 DFQATT, CDR2 SNEGSKA (reference sequence). Trimming removed 4 bases from V and 7 bases from J, with 10 bases in between. The CDR3 is 11 amino acids. The CDR3 is CSAIQGNEAFF. In DNA form, the CDR3 reads TGCAGTGCTATCCAGGGAAATGAAGCTTTCTTT.

Only a few counts were recorded for this clonotype. This chain links TRBV12-3 or TRBV12-4 with TRBJ1-6; D not resolved. V was pared by 5 bases and J by 0 bases, with 14 bases between. CDR3 length equals 17 residues. The CDR3 DNA follows: TGTGCCAGCAGTCCGACGGACGGGAGCTCCTATAATTCACCCCTCCACTTT. Translating gives CASSPTDGSSYNSPLHF.